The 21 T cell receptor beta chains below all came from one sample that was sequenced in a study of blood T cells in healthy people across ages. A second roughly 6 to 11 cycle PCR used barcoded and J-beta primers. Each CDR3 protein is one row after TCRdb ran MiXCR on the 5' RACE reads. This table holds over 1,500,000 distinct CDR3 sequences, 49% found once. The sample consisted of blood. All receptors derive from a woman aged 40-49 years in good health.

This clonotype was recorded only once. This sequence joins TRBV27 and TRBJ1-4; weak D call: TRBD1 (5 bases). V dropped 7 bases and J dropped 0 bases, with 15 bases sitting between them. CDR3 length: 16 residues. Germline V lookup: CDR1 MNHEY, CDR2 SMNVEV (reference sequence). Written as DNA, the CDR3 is TGTGCCAGCACTTCTTTACAGGAGGCAACTAATGAAAAACTGTTTTTT. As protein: CASTSLQEATNEKLFF.

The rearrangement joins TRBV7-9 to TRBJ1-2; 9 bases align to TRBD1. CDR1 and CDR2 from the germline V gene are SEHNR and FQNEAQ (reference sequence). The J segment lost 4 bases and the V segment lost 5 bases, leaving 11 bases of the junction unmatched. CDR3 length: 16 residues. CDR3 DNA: TGTGCCAGCAGCCTCGGGACAGGGAAGTTCGTCTATGGCTACACCTTC. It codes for CASSLGTGKFVYGYTF.

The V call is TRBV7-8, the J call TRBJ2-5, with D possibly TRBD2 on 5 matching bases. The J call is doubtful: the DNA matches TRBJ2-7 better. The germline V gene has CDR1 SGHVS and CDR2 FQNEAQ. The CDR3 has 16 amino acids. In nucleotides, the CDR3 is TGTGCCAGCAGCATTAGTCGGGGAATAGCCTCTTACGAGCAGTACTTC. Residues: CASSISRGIASYEQYF.

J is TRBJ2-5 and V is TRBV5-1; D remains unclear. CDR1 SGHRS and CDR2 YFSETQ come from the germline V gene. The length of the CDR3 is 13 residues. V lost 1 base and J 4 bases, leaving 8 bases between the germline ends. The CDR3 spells CASSLNSVETQYF. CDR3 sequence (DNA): TGCGCCAGCAGCTTGAATTCTGTAGAGACCCAGTACTTC.

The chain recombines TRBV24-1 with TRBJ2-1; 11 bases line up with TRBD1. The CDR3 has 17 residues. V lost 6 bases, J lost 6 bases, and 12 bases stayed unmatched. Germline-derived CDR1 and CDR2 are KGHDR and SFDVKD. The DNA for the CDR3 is TGTGCCACCAGTCCAACCTCGGGACAGGGGGAAATCAATGAGCAGTTCTTC. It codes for CATSPTSGQGEINEQFF.

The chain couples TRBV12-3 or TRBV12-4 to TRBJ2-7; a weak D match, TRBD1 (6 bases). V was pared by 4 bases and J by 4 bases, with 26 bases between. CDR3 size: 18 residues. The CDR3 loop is CASSSLGPDSDTVYEQYF. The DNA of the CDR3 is TGTGCCAGCAGTTCATTAGGTCCGGACAGCGACACCGTATACGAGCAGTACTTC.

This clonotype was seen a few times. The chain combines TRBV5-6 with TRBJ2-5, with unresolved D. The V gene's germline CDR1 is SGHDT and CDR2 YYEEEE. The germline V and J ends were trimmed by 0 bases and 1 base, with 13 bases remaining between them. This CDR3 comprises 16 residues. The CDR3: CASSLVGSSLQETQYF. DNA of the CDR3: TGTGCCAGCAGCTTGGTCGGCAGCAGTCTCCAAGAGACCCAGTACTTC.

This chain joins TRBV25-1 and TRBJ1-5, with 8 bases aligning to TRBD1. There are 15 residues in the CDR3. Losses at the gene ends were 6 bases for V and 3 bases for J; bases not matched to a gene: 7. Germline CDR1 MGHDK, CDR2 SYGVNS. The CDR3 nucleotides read TGTGCCAGCAGGGGCGGACAGGGCTACAATCAGCCCCAGCATTTT. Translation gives CASRGGQGYNQPQHF.

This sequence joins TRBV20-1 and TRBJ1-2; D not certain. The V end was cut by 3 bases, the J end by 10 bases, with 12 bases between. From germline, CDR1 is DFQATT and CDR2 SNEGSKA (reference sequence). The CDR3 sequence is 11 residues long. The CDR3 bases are TGCAGTGCTAGGGAACAGCTTACCTACACCTTC. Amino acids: CSAREQLTYTF.

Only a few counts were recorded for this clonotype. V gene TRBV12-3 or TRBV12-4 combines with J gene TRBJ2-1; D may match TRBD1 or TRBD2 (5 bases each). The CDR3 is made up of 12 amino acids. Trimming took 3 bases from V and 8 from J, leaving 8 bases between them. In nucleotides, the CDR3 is TGTGCCAGCAGTTTCGGGGCTCATGAGCAGTTCTTC. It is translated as CASSFGAHEQFF.

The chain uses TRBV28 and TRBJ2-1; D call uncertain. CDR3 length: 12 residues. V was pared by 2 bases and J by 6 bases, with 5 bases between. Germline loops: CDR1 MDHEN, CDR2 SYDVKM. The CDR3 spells CASSLNVNEQFF. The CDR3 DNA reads TGTGCCAGCAGTTTAAACGTCAATGAGCAGTTCTTC. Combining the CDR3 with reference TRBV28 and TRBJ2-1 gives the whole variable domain DVKVTQSSRYLVKRTGEKVFLECVQDMDHENMFWYRQDPGLGLRLIYFSYDVKMKEKGDIPEGYSVSREKKERFSLILESASTNQTSMYLCASSLNVNEQFFGPGTRLTVL.

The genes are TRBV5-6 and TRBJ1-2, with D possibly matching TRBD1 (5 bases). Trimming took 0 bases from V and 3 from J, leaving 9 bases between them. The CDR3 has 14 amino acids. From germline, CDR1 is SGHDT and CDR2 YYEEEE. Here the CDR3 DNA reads TGTGCCAGCAGCTTGGCTGGGGACTACTATGGCTACACCTTC. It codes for CASSLAGDYYGYTF.

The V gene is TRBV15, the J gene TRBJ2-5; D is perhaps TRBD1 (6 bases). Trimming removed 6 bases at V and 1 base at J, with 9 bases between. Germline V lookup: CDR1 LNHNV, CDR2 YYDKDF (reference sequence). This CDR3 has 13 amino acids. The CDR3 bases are TGTGCCACCAGGAACAGGGCCCAAGAGACCCAGTACTTC. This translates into CATRNRAQETQYF.

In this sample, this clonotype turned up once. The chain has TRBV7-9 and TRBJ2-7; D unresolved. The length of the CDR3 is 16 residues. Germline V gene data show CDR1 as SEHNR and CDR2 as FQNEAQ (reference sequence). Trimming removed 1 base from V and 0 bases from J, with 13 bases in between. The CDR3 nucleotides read TGTGCCAGCAGCTTAGAGATTGGCCAGAGCTCCTACGAGCAGTACTTC. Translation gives CASSLEIGQSSYEQYF.

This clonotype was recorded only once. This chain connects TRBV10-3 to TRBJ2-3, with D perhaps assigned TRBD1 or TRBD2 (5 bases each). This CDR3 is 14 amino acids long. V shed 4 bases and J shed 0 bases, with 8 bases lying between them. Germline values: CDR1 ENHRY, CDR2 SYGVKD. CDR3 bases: TGTGCCATCAGTGCGGGGCCTAGCACAGATACGCAGTATTTT. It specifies CAISAGPSTDTQYF.

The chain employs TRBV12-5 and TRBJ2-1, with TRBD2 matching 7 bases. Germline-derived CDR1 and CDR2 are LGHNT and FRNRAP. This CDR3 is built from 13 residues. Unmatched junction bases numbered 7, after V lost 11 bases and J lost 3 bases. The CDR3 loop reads CAVSSGGYNEQFF. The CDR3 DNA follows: TGTGCTGTTTCTAGCGGAGGCTACAATGAGCAGTTCTTC.

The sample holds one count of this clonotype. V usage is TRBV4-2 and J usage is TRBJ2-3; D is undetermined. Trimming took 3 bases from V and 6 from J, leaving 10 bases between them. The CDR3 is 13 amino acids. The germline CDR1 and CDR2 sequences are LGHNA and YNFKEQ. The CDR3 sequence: CASSHSNADTQYF. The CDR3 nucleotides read TGTGCCAGCAGCCATTCCAATGCCGATACGCAGTATTTT.

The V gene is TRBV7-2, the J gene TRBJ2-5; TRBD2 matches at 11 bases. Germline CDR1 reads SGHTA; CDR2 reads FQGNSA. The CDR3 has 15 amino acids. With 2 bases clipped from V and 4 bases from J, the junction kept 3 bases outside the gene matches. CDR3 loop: CASSLRLAGRETQYF. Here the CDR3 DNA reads TGTGCCAGCAGCTTAAGACTAGCGGGGAGAGAGACCCAGTACTTC.

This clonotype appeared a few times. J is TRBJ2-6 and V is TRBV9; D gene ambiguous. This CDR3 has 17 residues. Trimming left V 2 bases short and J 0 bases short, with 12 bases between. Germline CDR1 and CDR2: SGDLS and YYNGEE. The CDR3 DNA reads TGTGCCAGCAGCGTCGCCAAGGGAACCTCTGGGGCCAACGTCCTGACTTTC. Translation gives CASSVAKGTSGANVLTF.

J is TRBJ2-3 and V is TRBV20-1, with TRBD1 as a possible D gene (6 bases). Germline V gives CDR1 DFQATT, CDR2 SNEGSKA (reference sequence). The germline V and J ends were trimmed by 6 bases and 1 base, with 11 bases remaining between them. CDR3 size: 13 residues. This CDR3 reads CSAGHRGTDTQYF. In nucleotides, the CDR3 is TGCAGTGCCGGCCACAGGGGCACAGATACGCAGTATTTT.

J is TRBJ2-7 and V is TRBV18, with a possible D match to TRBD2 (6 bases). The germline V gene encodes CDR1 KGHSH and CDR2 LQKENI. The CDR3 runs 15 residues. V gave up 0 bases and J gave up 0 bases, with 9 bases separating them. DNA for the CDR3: TGTGCCAGCTCACCACCGGGACTCTCCTCCTACGAGCAGTACTTC. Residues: CASSPPGLSSYEQYF. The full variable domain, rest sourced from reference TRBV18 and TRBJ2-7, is NAGVMQNPRHLVRRRGQEARLRCSPMKGHSHVYWYRQLPEEGLKFMVYLQKENIIDESGMPKERFSAEFPKEGPSILRIQQVVRGDSAAYFCASSPPGLSSYEQYFGPGTRLTVT.